This entry is about one TCR beta chain. This sample was included in a study of early T cells in non-severe SARS-CoV-2 infection. The ends lost 1 base at V and 1 base at J; junction bases unmatched: 2. This CDR3 comprises 14 residues. CDR1 and CDR2 from the germline V gene are SGHRS and YFSETQ. TCRdb recomputed calls from the 5' RACE reads with MiXCR, one row per CDR3 protein. The data contain approximately 84,000 distinct CDR3 sequences, roughly 13% of them seen just once; the ten biggest clones take up roughly 5.5%. This chain connects TRBV5-1 to TRBJ2-7; 7 bases map to TRBD2. Input material: whole blood. The sequence came from an adult who was a healthcare worker with PCR-confirmed SARS-CoV-2 infection or an uninfected control (not recorded which). The CDR3 here is CASSLTAGSYEQYF. The CDR3 DNA reads as TGCGCCAGCAGCTTGACAGCGGGGTCCTACGAGCAGTACTTC.